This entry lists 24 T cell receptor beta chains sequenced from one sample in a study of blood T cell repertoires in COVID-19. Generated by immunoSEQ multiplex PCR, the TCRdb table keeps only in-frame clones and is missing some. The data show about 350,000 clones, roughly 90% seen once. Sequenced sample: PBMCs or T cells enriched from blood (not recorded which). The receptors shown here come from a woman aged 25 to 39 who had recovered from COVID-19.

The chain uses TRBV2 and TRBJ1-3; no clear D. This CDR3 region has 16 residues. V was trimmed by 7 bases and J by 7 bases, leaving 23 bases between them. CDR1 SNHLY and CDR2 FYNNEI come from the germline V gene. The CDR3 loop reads CASTRGGRGSGNTIYF. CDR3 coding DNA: TGTGCCAGCACCCGAGGAGGCCGGGGATCGGGTAACACCATATATTTT.

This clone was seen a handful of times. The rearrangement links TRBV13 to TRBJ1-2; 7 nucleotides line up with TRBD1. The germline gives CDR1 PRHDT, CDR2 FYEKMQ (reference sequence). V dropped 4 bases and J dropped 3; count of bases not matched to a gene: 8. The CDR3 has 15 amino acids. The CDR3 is CASSSYRGRDYGYTF. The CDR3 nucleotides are TGTGCCAGCAGCTCGTACAGGGGTAGGGACTATGGCTACACCTTC.

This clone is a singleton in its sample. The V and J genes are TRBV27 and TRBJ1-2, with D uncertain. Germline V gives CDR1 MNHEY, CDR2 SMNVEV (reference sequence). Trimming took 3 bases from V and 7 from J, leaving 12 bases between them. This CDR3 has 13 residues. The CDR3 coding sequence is TGTGCCAGCAGTTTGGTTCCCGGCGGTGGCTACACCTTC. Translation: CASSLVPGGGYTF.

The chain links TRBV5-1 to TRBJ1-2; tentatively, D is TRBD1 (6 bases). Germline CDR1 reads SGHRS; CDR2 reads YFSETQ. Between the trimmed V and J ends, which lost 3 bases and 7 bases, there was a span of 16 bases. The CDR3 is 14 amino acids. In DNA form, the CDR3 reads TGCGCCAGCAGCTGGACCTCAGGGGAACCTGGCTACACCTTC. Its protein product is CASSWTSGEPGYTF.

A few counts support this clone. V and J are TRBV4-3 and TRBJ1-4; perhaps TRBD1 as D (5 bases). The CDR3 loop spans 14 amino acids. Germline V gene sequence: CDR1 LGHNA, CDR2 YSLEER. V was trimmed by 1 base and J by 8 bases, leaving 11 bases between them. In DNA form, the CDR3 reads TGCGCCAGCAGCCAAGCAGGGCCAGGAGAAAAACTGTTTTTT. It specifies CASSQAGPGEKLFF.

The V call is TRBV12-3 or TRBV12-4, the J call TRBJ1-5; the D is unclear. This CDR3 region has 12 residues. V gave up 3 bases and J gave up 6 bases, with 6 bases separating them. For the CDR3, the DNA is TGTGCCAGCAGTTTTTCCCGTCAGCCCCAGCATTTT. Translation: CASSFSRQPQHF.

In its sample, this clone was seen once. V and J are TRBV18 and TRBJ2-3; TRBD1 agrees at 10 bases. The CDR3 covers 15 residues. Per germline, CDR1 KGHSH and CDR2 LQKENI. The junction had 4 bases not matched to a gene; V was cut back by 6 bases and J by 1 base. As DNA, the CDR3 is TGTGCCAGCTCGCTCGGACAGGGGGGCACAGATACGCAGTATTTT. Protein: CASSLGQGGTDTQYF. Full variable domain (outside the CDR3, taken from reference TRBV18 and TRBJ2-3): NAGVMQNPRHLVRRRGQEARLRCSPMKGHSHVYWYRQLPEEGLKFMVYLQKENIIDESGMPKERFSAEFPKEGPSILRIQQVVRGDSAAYFCASSLGQGGTDTQYFGPGTRLTVL.

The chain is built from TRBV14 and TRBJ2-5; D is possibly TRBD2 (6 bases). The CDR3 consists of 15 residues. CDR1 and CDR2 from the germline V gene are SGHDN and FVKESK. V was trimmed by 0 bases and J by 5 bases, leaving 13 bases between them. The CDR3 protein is CASSQDRRAEETQYF. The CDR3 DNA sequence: TGTGCCAGCAGCCAAGATAGGAGGGCCGAGGAGACCCAGTACTTC.

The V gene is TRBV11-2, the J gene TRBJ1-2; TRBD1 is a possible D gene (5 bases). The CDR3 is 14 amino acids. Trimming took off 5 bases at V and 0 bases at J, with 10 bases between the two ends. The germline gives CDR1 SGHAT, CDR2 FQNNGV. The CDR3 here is CASSESGSNYGYTF. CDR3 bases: TGTGCCAGCAGCGAATCAGGGTCTAACTATGGCTACACCTTC.

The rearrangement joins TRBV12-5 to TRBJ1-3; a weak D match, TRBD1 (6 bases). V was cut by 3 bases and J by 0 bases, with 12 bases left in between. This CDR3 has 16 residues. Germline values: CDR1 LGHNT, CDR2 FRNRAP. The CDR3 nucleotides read TGTGCTAGTGGTTTCATACAGGGCCTCTCTGGAAACACCATATATTTT. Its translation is CASGFIQGLSGNTIYF.

CDR3 sequence reads: CASSQGDRVANTEAFF. The CDR3 region has the DNA TGTGCCAGCAGCCAAGGGGACAGGGTGGCGAACACTGAAGCTTTCTTT. The J gene is TRBJ1-1, the V gene TRBV14; 9 nucleotides align to TRBD1. V lost 1 base and J lost 1; bases outside the gene matches: 4. Per the germline V gene, CDR1 is SGHDN and CDR2 is FVKESK. The CDR3 sequence is 16 residues long. The full variable domain, in which reference TRBV14 and TRBJ1-1 provide the parts outside the CDR3, is EAGVTQFPSHSVIEKGQTVTLRCDPISGHDNLYWYRRVMGKEIKFLLHFVKESKQDESGMPNNRFLAERTGGTYSTLKVQPAELEDSGVYFCASSQGDRVANTEAFFGQGTRLTVV.

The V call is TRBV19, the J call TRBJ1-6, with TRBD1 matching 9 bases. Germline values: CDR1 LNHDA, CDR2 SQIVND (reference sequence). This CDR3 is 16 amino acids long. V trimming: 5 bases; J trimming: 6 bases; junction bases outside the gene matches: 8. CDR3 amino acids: CASSPRGGQGNSPLHF. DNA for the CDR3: TGTGCCAGTAGTCCCCGTGGGGGACAGGGTAATTCACCCCTCCACTTT. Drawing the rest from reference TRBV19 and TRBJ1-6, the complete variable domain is DGGITQSPKYLFRKEGQNVTLSCEQNLNHDAMYWYRQDPGQGLRLIYYSQIVNDFQKGDIAEGYSVSREKKESFPLTVTSAQKNPTAFYLCASSPRGGQGNSPLHFGNGTRLTVT.

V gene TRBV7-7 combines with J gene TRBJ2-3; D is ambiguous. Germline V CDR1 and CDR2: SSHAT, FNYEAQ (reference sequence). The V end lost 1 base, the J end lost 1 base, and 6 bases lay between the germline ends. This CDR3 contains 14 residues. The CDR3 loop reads CASSLGRGTDTQYF. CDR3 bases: TGTGCCAGCAGCTTAGGCCGGGGCACAGATACGCAGTATTTT.

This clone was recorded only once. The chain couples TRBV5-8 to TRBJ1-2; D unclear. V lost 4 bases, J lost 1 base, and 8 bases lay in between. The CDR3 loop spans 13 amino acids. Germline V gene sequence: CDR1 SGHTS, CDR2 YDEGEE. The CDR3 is CASSGQINYGYTF. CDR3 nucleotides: TGTGCCAGCAGCGGGCAGATTAACTATGGCTACACCTTC.

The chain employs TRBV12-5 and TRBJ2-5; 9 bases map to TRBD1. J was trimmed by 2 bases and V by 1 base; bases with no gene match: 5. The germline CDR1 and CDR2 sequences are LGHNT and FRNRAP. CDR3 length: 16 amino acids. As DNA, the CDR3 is TGTGCTAGTGGTTTGGCCTCAGACAGGGGGCAAGAGACCCAGTACTTC. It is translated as CASGLASDRGQETQYF.

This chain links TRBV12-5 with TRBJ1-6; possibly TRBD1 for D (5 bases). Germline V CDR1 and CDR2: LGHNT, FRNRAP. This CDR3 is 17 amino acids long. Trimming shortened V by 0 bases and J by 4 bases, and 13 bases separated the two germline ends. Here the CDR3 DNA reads TGTGCTAGTGGTTTGGTACTGGGCAGGGAATATAATTCACCCCTCCACTTT. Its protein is CASGLVLGREYNSPLHF.

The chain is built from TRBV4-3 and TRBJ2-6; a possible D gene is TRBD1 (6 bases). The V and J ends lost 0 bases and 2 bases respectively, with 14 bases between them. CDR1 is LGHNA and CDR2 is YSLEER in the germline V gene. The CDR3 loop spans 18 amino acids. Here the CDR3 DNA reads TGCGCCAGCAGCCAAGAGCAGGGGATAGTTACTGGGGCCAACGTCCTGACTTTC. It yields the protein CASSQEQGIVTGANVLTF.

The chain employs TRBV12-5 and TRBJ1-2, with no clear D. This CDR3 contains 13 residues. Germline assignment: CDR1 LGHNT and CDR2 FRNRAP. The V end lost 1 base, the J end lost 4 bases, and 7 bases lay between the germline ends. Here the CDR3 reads CASGLATAYGYTF. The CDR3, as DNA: TGTGCTAGTGGTTTGGCAACAGCCTATGGCTACACCTTC.

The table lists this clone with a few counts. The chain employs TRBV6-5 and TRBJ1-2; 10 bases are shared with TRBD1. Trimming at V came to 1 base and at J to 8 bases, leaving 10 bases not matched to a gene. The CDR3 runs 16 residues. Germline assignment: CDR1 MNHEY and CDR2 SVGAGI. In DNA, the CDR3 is TGTGCCAGCAGTTACTTGAGAGTGGACAGGGGGAAGGGCTACACCTTC. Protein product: CASSYLRVDRGKGYTF.

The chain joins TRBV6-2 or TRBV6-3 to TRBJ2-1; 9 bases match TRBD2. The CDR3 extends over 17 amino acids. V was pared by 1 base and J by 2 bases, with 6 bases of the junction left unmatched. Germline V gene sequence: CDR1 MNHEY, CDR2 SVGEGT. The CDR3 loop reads CASSYLLSGGTYNEQFF. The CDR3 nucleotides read TGTGCCAGCAGTTACTTACTAAGCGGGGGGACCTACAATGAGCAGTTCTTC.

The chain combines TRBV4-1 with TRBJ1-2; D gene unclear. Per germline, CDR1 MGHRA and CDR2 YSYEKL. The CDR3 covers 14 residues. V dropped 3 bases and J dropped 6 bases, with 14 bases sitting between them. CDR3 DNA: TGCGCCAGCAGCCAGATCGGCAGCGCCGATGGCTACACCTTC. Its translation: CASSQIGSADGYTF.

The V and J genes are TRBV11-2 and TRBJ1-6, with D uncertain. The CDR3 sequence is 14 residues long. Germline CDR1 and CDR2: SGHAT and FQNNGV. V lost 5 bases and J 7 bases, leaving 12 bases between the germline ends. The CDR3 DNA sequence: TGTGCCAGCAGCCAAAGCGGGGTGAATTCACCCCTCCACTTT. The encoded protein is CASSQSGVNSPLHF. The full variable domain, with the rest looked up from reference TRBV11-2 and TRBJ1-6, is EAGVAQSPRYKIIEKRQSVAFWCNPISGHATLYWYQQILGQGPKLLIQFQNNGVVDDSQLPKDRFSAERLKGVDSTLKIQPAKLEDSAVYLCASSQSGVNSPLHFGNGTRLTVT.

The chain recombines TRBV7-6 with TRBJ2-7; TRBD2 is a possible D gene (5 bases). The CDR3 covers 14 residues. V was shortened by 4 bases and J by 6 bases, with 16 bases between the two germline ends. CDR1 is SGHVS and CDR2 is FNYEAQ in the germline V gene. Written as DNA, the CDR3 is TGTGCCAGCAGCTCCAGCCAGGACTGGGGCGAGCAGTACTTC. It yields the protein CASSSSQDWGEQYF.

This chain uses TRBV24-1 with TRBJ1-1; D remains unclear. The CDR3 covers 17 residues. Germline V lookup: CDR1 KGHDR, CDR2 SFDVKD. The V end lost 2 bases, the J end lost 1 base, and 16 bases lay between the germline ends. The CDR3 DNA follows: TGTGCCACCAGTGATTCCTCTCGGAGCCGGGGGAACACTGAAGCTTTCTTT. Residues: CATSDSSRSRGNTEAFF.